This TCR beta chain is drawn from a study of human T cells and chemical hapten exposure. Each CDR3 protein gets one entry after TCRdb re-called the RACE reads with MiXCR. The data show about 37,000 distinct CDR3 sequences, around 6.5% seen once. Noted time point: patch test 1, 2 weeks after DPC sensitization. Treatment of the sample: therapeutic diphenylcyclopropenone sensitization with weekly scalp DPC. Total RNA came from unfractionated whole blood. The sample holds a few counts of this clonotype. V lost 5 bases to trimming and J lost 5 bases, with 15 bases between them. The CDR3 runs 13 residues. Germline CDR1 and CDR2: SQVTM and ANQGSEA.

Source: whole blood, taken in connection with sensitization to the hapten diphenylcyclopropenone (DPC). The sequence derives from a woman aged 25 to 39 with alopecia areata. Some clones in this sample may be carry-over from other donors' samples. This sequence joins TRBV29-1 and TRBJ2-5, with D possibly being TRBD2 (6 bases). CDR3 nucleotides: TGCAGCGTTCGTGGGGGGATGGGCGAGACCCAGTACTTC. It specifies CSVRGGMGETQYF.